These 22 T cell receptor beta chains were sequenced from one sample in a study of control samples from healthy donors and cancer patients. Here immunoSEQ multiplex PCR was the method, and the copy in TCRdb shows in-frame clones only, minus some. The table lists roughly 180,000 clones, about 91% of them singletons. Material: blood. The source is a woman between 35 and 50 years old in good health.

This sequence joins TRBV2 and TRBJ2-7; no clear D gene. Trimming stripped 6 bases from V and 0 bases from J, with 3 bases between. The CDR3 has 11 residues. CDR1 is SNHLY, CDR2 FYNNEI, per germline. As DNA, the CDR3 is TGTGCCAGCAGCACCTCCTACGAGCAGTACTTC. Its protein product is CASSTSYEQYF. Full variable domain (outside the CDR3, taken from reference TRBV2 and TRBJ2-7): EPEVTQTPSHQVTQMGQEVILRCVPISNHLYFYWYRQILGQKVEFLVSFYNNEISEKSEIFDDQFSVERPDGSNFTLKIRSTKLEDSAMYFCASSTSYEQYFGPGTRLTVT.

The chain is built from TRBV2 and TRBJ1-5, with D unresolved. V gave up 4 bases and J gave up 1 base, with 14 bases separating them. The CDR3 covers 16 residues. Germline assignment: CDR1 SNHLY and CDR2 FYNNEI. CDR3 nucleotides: TGTGCCAGCAGTGGACAAGGGCCTCGGAGCAATCAGCCCCAGCATTTT. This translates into CASSGQGPRSNQPQHF.

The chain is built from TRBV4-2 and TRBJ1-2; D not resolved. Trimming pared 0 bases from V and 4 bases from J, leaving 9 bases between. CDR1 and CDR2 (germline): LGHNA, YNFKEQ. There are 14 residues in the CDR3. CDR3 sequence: CASSQEGGAYGYTF. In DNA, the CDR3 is TGTGCCAGCAGCCAAGAGGGAGGCGCCTATGGCTACACCTTC.

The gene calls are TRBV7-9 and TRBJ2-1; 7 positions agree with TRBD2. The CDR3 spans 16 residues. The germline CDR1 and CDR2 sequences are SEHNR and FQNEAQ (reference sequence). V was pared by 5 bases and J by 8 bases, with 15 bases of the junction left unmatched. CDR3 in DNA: TGTGCCAGCAGCCCGCGAGCGGGGCGCCGTCGCGATGAGCAGTTCTTC. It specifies CASSPRAGRRRDEQFF.

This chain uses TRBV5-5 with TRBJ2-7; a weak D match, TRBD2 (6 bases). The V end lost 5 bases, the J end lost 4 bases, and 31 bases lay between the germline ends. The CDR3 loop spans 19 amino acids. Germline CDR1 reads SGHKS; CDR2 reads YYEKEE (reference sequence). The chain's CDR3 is CASSNWEVGSWVEGYEQYF. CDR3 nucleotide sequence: TGTGCCAGCAGTAATTGGGAGGTGGGGTCGTGGGTTGAGGGTTACGAGCAGTACTTC.

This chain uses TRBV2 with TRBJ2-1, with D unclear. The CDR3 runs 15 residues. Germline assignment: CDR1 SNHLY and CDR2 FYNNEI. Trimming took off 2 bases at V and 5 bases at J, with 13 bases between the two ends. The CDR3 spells CASSESPSTHNEQFF. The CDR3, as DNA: TGTGCCAGCAGTGAATCCCCGTCAACGCACAATGAGCAGTTCTTC.

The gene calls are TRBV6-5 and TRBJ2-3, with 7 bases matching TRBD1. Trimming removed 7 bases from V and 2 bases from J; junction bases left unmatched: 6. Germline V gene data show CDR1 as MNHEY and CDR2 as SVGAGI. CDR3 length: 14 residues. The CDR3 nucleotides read TGTGCCAGCATACCGGACAGGACCACAGATACGCAGTATTTT. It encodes CASIPDRTTDTQYF.

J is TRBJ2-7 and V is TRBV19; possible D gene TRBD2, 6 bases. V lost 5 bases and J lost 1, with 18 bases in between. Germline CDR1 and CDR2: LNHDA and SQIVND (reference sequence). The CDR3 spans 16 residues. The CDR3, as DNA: TGTGCCAGTAGTCCCAAGAGGGACTCGGTATCCTACGAGCAGTACTTC. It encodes CASSPKRDSVSYEQYF.

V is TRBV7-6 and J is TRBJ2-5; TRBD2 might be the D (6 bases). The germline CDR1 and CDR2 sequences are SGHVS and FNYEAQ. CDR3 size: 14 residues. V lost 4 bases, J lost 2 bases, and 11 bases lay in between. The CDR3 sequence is CASSSRAGQETQYF. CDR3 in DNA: TGTGCCAGCAGCTCGAGGGCGGGGCAAGAGACCCAGTACTTC.

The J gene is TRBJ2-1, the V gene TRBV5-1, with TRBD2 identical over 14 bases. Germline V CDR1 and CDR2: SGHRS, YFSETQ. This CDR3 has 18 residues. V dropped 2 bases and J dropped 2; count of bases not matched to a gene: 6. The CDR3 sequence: CASSFGLAGGRTYNEQFF. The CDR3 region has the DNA TGCGCCAGCAGCTTTGGACTAGCGGGGGGACGGACCTACAATGAGCAGTTCTTC.

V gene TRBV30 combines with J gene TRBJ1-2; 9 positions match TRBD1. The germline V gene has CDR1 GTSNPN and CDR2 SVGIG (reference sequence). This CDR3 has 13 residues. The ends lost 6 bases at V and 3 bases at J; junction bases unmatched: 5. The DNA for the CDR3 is TGTGCCTGTCGTAGACAGGGGGACTATGGCTACACCTTC. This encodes CACRRQGDYGYTF.

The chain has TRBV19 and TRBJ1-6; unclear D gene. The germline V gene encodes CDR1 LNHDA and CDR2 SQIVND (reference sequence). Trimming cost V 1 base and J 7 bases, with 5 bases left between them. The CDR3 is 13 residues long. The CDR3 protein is CASSIVENSPLHF. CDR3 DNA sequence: TGTGCCAGTAGTATAGTGGAAAATTCACCCCTCCACTTT.

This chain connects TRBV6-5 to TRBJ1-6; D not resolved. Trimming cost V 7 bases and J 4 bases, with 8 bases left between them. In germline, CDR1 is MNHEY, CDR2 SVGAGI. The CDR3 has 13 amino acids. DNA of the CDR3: TGTGCCAGCACGGCAAATTATAATTCACCCCTCCACTTT. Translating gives CASTANYNSPLHF.

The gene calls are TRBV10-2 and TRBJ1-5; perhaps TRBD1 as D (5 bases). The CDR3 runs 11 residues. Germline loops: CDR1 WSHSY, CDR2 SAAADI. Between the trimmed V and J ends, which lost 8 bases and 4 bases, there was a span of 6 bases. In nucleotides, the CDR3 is TGCGCCAGCGGGACTAATCAGCCCCAGCATTTT. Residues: CASGTNQPQHF.

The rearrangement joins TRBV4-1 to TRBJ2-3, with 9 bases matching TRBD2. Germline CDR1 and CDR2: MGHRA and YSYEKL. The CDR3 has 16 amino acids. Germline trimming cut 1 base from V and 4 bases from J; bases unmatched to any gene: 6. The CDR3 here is CASSQAGGGAADTQYF. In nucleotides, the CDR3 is TGCGCCAGCAGCCAAGCGGGCGGGGGGGCCGCAGATACGCAGTATTTT.

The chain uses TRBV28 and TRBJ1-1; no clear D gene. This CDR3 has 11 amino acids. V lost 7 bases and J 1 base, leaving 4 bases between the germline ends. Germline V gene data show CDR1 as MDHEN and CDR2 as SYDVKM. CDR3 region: CASTGNTEAFF. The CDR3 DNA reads TGTGCCAGCACTGGGAACACTGAAGCTTTCTTT.

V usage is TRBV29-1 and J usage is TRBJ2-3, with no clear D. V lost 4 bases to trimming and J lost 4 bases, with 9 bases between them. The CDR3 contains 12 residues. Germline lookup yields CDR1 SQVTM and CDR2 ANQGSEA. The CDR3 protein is CSVAQGSDTQYF. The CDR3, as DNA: TGCAGCGTTGCCCAAGGATCAGATACGCAGTATTTT.

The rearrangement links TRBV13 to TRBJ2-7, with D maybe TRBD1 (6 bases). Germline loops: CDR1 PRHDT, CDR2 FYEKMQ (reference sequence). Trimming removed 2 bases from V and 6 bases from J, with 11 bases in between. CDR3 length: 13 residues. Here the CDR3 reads CASSLQGSGEQYF. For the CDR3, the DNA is TGTGCCAGCAGCTTACAGGGGTCGGGCGAGCAGTACTTC.

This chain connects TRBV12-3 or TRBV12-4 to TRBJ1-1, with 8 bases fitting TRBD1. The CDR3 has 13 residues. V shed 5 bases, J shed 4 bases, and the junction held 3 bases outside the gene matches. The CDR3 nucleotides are TGTGCCAGCAGTAGGACAGGGTTCACTGAAGCTTTCTTT. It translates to CASSRTGFTEAFF.

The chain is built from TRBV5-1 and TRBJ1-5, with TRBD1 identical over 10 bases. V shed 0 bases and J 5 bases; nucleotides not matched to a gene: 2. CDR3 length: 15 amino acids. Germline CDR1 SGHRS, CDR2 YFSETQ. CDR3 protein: CASSLGTGGYQPQHF. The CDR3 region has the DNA TGCGCCAGCAGCTTGGGGACAGGGGGGTATCAGCCCCAGCATTTT.

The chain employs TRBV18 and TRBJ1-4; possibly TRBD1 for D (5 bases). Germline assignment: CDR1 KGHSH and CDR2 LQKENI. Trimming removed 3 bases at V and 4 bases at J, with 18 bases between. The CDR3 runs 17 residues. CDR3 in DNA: TGTGCCAGCTCACCTTACCAGGGCTCAGGACTTAATGAAAAACTGTTTTTT. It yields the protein CASSPYQGSGLNEKLFF.

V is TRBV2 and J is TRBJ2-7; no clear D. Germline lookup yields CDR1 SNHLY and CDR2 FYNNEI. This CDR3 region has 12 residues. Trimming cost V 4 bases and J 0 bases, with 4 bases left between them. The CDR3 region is CASSGDSYEQYF. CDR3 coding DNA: TGTGCCAGCAGTGGGGACTCCTACGAGCAGTACTTC.